This TCR beta chain was captured in a study of early stage breast cancer tumors. The protocol was immunoSEQ multiplex PCR, while the TCRdb copy is restricted to in-frame clones and leaves out a portion. The repertoire includes around 41,000 clones, approximately 72% of them detected once, and around 7.2% sits in the top ten. Regarding the study as a whole: Most shared enriched TCRB sequences were commonly generated ones.

Concerning this clone: Its cognate antigen is unknown.

The germline V gene has CDR1 MDHEN and CDR2 SYDVKM. The CDR3 extends over 14 amino acids. Trimming pared 2 bases from V and 4 bases from J, leaving 9 bases between. This TCR derives from a person aged 45-60 years with breast cancer. The V call is TRBV28, the J call TRBJ1-3; D not certain. Sample: blood. This CDR3 reads CASSLHSQGNTIYF. The CDR3 DNA reads TGTGCCAGCAGTTTACACAGTCAGGGAAACACCATATATTTT.